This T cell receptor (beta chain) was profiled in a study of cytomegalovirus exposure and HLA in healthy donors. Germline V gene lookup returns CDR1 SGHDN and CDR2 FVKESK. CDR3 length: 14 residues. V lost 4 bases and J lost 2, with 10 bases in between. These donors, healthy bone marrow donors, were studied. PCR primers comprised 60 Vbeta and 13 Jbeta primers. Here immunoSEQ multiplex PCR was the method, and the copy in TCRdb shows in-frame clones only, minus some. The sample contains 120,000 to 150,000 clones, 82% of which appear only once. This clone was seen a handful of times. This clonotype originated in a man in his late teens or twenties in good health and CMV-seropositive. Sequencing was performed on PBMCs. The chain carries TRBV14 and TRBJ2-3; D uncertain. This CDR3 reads CASSRSKATDTQYF. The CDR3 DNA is TGTGCCAGCAGCCGGAGCAAAGCCACAGATACGCAGTATTTT.